A selection of T cell receptor beta chains follows, all from one sample in a study of T-cell reconstitution after alpha-beta-depleted transplantation in children. TCRdb reprocessed the PCR reads with MiXCR, giving one entry per CDR3 protein. The table has around 800,000 distinct CDR3 sequences, less than 20% seen once; the top ten hold about 4.6%. The sample consisted of PBMCs, mostly from graft donor cells, taken 360 days after TCRalphabeta/CD19-depleted stem cell transplant. Receptors were obtained from a male patient under 18 who had a stem cell transplant for acute lymphoblastic leukemia, so the T cells may come from the graft donor. CDR3s include the opening cysteine and the closing phenylalanine or tryptophan. The D gene is left open where the match is weak. Clone size is stated in some rows and not others, as once, few, many or a class when expanded.

size,V,D,J,CDR3,DNA
few,TRBV3-1,NA,TRBJ2-4,CASSQVTPRRGAKNIQYF,TGTGCCAGCAGCCAAGTAACCCCCAGACGGGGAGCCAAAAACATTCAGTACTTC
NA,TRBV11-2,TRBD2,TRBJ2-7,CASLPLAGEDEQYF,TGTGCCAGCCTTCCACTAGCGGGAGAAGACGAGCAGTACTTC
NA,TRBV11-2,NA,TRBJ2-3,CASSLSGVGTDTQYF,TGTGCCAGCAGCTTATCAGGGGTGGGCACAGATACGCAGTATTTT
few,TRBV6-6,NA,TRBJ1-1,CASSYDGREAFF,TGTGCCAGCAGTTACGACGGGCGTGAAGCTTTCTTT
few,TRBV7-6,NA,TRBJ2-3,CASSLQLSPDTQYF,TGTGCCAGCAGCTTACAGCTATCCCCGGATACGCAGTATTTT
NA,TRBV5-1,NA,TRBJ2-6,CASTEFSGANVLTF,TGCGCCAGCACGGAATTCTCTGGGGCCAACGTCCTGACTTTC
NA,TRBV12-3/TRBV12-4,TRBD2,TRBJ2-1,CASSRAGLASYNEQFF,TGTGCCAGCAGTAGAGCGGGACTGGCCTCCTACAATGAGCAGTTCTTC
few,TRBV20-1,NA,TRBJ1-2,CSARAKAGVDGYTF,TGCAGTGCTAGAGCAAAGGCAGGGGTGGATGGCTACACCTTC
few,TRBV24-1,NA,TRBJ1-2,CATSDPKTGSYGYTF,TGTGCCACCAGTGACCCCAAGACAGGATCTTATGGCTACACCTTC
few,TRBV4-1,TRBD2,TRBJ2-1,CASSQVSPSGVSYNEQFF,TGCGCCAGCAGCCAAGTATCCCCGAGCGGGGTCTCCTACAATGAGCAGTTCTTC
NA,TRBV5-6,NA,TRBJ1-1,CASSRGEGGAFF,TGTGCCAGCAGCCGGGGAGAGGGGGGCGCTTTCTTT
few,TRBV12-3/TRBV12-4,TRBD2,TRBJ2-5,CASSPWTSGAQETQYF,TGTGCCAGCAGTCCCTGGACTAGCGGGGCGCAAGAGACCCAGTACTTC
many,TRBV29-1,NA,TRBJ2-7,CSAARDQRTYEQYF,TGCAGCGCCGCCCGGGACCAAAGAACCTACGAGCAGTACTTC
NA,TRBV6-5,TRBD1,TRBJ1-1,CASSSGQGWGTEAFF,TGTGCCAGCAGTTCCGGACAGGGATGGGGCACTGAAGCTTTCTTT
few,TRBV4-1,TRBD1,TRBJ2-1,CASSQDYRGRRSYNEQFF,TGCGCCAGCAGCCAAGATTACAGGGGTAGGCGCTCCTACAATGAGCAGTTCTTC
NA,TRBV7-3,NA,TRBJ2-5,CASSLLGEMETQYF,TGTGCCAGCAGCCTACTGGGGGAGATGGAGACCCAGTACTTC
few,TRBV5-1,NA,TRBJ1-2,CASSLWGTNYGYTF,TGCGCCAGCAGCTTGTGGGGGACTAACTATGGCTACACCTTC
NA,TRBV10-3,NA,TRBJ2-7,CAISGSGVRHEQYF,TGTGCCATCAGTGGATCGGGAGTGAGGCACGAGCAGTACTTC
few,TRBV5-1,NA,TRBJ2-5,CASRPLAYQETQYF,TGCGCCAGCAGGCCTCTAGCGTACCAAGAGACCCAGTACTTC
NA,TRBV7-3,NA,TRBJ2-3,CASSFLGPEGTDTQYF,TGTGCCAGCAGCTTCCTTGGGCCAGAGGGCACAGATACGCAGTATTTT
few,TRBV28,TRBD2,TRBJ2-3,CASSSPSGRTDTQYF,TGTGCCAGCAGTTCTCCTAGCGGTCGCACAGATACGCAGTATTTT
few,TRBV4-1,TRBD2,TRBJ2-1,CASSQETGLAREQFF,TGCGCCAGCAGCCAAGAGACGGGACTAGCTCGTGAGCAGTTCTTC
few,TRBV27,NA,TRBJ1-5,CASKEGSMSNQPQHF,TGTGCCAGCAAAGAGGGTAGTATGAGCAATCAGCCCCAGCATTTT
NA,TRBV20-1,TRBD1,TRBJ2-2,CSGRGWAANTGELFF,TGCAGTGGCAGGGGGTGGGCAGCAAACACCGGGGAGCTGTTTTTT
few,TRBV7-9,NA,TRBJ2-1,CASTQGNEQFF,TGTGCCAGCACTCAGGGAAATGAGCAGTTCTTC
few,TRBV12-3/TRBV12-4,NA,TRBJ2-7,CASSYGGGVEQYF,TGTGCCAGCAGTTACGGAGGGGGCGTCGAGCAGTACTTC
NA,TRBV6-1,TRBD2,TRBJ2-1,CASSVGGSGRASNEQFF,TGTGCCAGCAGTGTCGGTGGGAGCGGGAGGGCCTCGAATGAGCAGTTCTTC
NA,TRBV5-1,TRBD2,TRBJ2-1,CASSLVVSGGGNEQFF,TGCGCCAGCAGCTTGGTGGTGTCGGGGGGAGGTAATGAGCAGTTCTTC
few,TRBV27,TRBD1,TRBJ2-4,CASSSNPGTGKNIQYF,TGTGCCAGCAGTTCCAACCCTGGGACAGGGAAAAACATTCAGTACTTC
few,TRBV2,TRBD1,TRBJ2-5,CASSKGQQETQYF,TGTGCCAGCAGTAAGGGACAGCAAGAGACCCAGTACTTC
NA,TRBV7-9,NA,TRBJ2-2,CASSPTGHSNTGELFF,TGTGCCAGCAGCCCTACAGGTCATTCTAACACCGGGGAGCTGTTTTTT
NA,TRBV5-1,NA,TRBJ2-7,CASSIETGFTYEQYF,TGCGCCAGCAGCATCGAAACAGGGTTCACCTACGAGCAGTACTTC
NA,TRBV5-1,TRBD1,TRBJ2-7,CASSLSLRQGREQYF,TGCGCCAGCAGCTTGTCGCTGAGACAGGGGCGGGAGCAGTACTTC
NA,TRBV29-1,TRBD1,TRBJ2-1,CSVDRGFYNEQFF,TGCAGCGTTGACAGGGGGTTCTACAATGAGCAGTTCTTC
NA,TRBV9,TRBD2,TRBJ2-7,CASSVAGQRGNYEQYF,TGTGCCAGCAGCGTAGCGGGCCAGCGGGGGAACTACGAGCAGTACTTC
NA,TRBV7-9,TRBD1,TRBJ2-5,CASSFVRGTGETQYF,TGTGCCAGCAGCTTCGTCCGAGGGACAGGAGAGACCCAGTACTTC
few,TRBV19,TRBD2,TRBJ2-1,CASSMLLAGYNEQFF,TGTGCCAGTAGTATGTTACTAGCGGGATACAATGAGCAGTTCTTC
NA,TRBV6-5,NA,TRBJ2-5,CASSYPTGKETQYF,TGTGCCAGCAGTTACCCGACAGGCAAAGAGACCCAGTACTTC
NA,TRBV3-1,TRBD2,TRBJ2-1,CASSQDDSGTKFF,TGTGCCAGCAGCCAAGATGATAGCGGGACCAAGTTCTTC
few,TRBV7-8,NA,TRBJ2-1,CASSFRQGIGASEQFF,TGTGCCAGCAGCTTCCGCCAGGGGATAGGGGCAAGTGAGCAGTTCTTC
NA,TRBV4-2,NA,TRBJ2-5,CASSQDMGETQYF,TGTGCCAGCAGCCAAGATATGGGGGAGACCCAGTACTTC
NA,TRBV5-1,NA,TRBJ2-7,CASSKTTGRDEQYF,TGCGCCAGCAGCAAAACGACAGGGAGGGACGAGCAGTACTTC
few,TRBV5-1,NA,TRBJ1-4,CASSLASRINEKLFF,TGCGCCAGCAGCTTGGCCTCACGGATCAATGAAAAACTGTTTTTT
NA,TRBV6-1,TRBD1,TRBJ2-3,CASRNPGQGAQDTQYF,TGTGCCAGCAGGAACCCGGGACAGGGGGCTCAGGATACGCAGTATTTT
NA,TRBV18,NA,TRBJ1-1,CASSLDTEACF,TGTGCCAGCTCACTGGACACTGAAGCTTGCTTT
NA,TRBV27,NA,TRBJ2-1,CASSRGQAEQFF,TGTGCCAGCAGCCGTGGCCAGGCGGAGCAGTTCTTC
few,TRBV6-5,NA,TRBJ2-7,CASSYSGTYYEQYF,TGTGCCAGCAGTTACTCAGGGACTTACTACGAGCAGTACTTC
NA,TRBV4-2,TRBD2,TRBJ2-2,CASSHLSGSVNTGELFF,TGTGCCAGCAGCCACCTTAGCGGGTCCGTCAACACCGGGGAGCTGTTTTTT
NA,TRBV28,TRBD1,TRBJ2-1,CASSDRAWFF,TGTGCCAGCTCAGACAGGGCATGGTTCTTC
many,TRBV7-2,NA,TRBJ2-1,CASSSHGPPYNEQFF,TGTGCCAGCAGCTCCCATGGACCGCCCTACAATGAGCAGTTCTTC
few,TRBV12-3/TRBV12-4,NA,TRBJ2-3,CASARRDTQYF,TGTGCCAGCGCCCGTCGGGATACGCAGTATTTT
NA,TRBV5-1,TRBD1,TRBJ2-7,CASSYGQADPAQQYF,TGCGCCAGCAGCTACGGACAGGCCGACCCGGCTCAGCAGTACTTC
NA,TRBV14,NA,TRBJ2-5,CASSQVSGQETQYF,TGTGCCAGCAGCCAAGTTTCAGGGCAAGAGACCCAGTACTTC
many,TRBV20-1,NA,TRBJ1-2,CSASGTYGYTF,TGCAGTGCTTCCGGGACCTATGGCTACACCTTC
few,TRBV29-1,TRBD2,TRBJ2-1,CSVEARLAPGNEQFF,TGCAGCGTTGAAGCGAGACTAGCGCCTGGCAATGAGCAGTTCTTC
NA,TRBV20-1,TRBD1,TRBJ2-5,CSALHRGQGTQYF,TGCAGTGCACTTCACAGGGGGCAGGGGACCCAGTACTTC
many,TRBV6-1,TRBD2,TRBJ2-7,CASVRLAGGHEQYF,TGTGCCAGCGTACGACTAGCGGGAGGTCACGAGCAGTACTTC
many,TRBV4-1,TRBD2,TRBJ2-1,CASSPLAGAGLSSYNEQFF,TGCGCCAGCAGCCCTTTAGCGGGAGCGGGGCTAAGCTCCTACAATGAGCAGTTCTTC
few,TRBV10-1,NA,TRBJ2-3,CASSEAGLGSDTQYF,TGCGCCAGCAGTGAAGCCGGGTTAGGCTCCGATACGCAGTATTTT